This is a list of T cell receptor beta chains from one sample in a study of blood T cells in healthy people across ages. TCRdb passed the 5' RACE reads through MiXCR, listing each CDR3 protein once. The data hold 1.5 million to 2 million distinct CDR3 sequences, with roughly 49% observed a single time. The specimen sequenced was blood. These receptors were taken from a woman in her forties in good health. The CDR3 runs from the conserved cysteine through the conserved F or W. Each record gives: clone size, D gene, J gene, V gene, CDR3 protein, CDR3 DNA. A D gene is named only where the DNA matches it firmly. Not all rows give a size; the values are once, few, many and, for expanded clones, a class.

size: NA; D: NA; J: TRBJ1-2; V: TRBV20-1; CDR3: CSATLDTTPYGYTF; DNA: TGCAGTGCAACCCTTGACACGACACCCTATGGCTACACCTTC
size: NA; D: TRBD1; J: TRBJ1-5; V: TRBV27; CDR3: CASSSRCRGKDSNQPQHF; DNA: TGTGCCAGCAGCTCCCGTTGCAGGGGGAAGGACAGCAATCAGCCCCAGCATTTT
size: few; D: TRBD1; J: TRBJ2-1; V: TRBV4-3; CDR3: CASSQARQGPEGSYNEQFF; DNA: TGCGCCAGCAGCCAAGCCCGACAGGGGCCCGAGGGCTCCTACAATGAGCAGTTCTTC
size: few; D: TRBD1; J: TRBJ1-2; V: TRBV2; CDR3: CAWGQPLSDDGYTF; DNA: TGTGCCTGGGGACAGCCACTCAGCGACGATGGCTACACCTTC
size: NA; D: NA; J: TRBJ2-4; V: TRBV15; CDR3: CATSRVAKNIQYF; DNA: TGTGCCACCAGCAGAGTAGCCAAAAACATTCAGTACTTC
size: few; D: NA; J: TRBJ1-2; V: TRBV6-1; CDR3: CASNEAGTGRYGYTF; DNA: TGTGCCAGCAACGAAGCCGGGACGGGGCGATATGGCTACACCTTC
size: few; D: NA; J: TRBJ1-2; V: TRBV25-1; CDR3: CASSGMDTTYGYTF; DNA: TGTGCCAGCAGTGGAATGGACACAACATATGGCTACACCTTC
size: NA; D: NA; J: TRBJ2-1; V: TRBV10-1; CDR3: CASSESPGANEQFF; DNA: TGCGCCAGCAGTGAGTCTCCCGGGGCGAATGAGCAGTTCTTC
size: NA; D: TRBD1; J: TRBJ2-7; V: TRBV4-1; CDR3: CASSQEQGRAYEQYF; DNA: TGCGCCAGCAGCCAAGAACAGGGGCGGGCCTACGAGCAGTACTTC
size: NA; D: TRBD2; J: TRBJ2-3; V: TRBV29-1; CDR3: CSVDPSGGAGDTQYF; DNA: TGCAGCGTTGACCCTAGCGGGGGGGCCGGAGATACGCAGTATTTT
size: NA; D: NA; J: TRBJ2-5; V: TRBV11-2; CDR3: CASSPDSGPTGIQETQYF; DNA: TGTGCCAGCAGCCCAGACAGCGGTCCGACCGGGATTCAAGAGACCCAGTACTTC
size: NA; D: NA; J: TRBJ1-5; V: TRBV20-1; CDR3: CSARDGSSNQPQHF; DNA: TGCAGTGCTAGAGATGGTTCGAGCAATCAGCCCCAGCATTTT
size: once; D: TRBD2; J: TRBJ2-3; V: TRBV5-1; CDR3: CASSLAASGVGDTQYF; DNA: TGCGCCAGCAGCTTGGCAGCTAGCGGGGTGGGTGATACGCAGTATTTT
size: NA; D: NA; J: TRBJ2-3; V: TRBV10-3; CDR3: CAISESTGVSAPGDTQYF; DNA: TGTGCCATCAGTGAGTCGACTGGTGTCAGCGCCCCAGGGGATACGCAGTATTTT
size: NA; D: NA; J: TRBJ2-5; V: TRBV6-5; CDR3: CASSYGAGLETQYF; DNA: TGTGCCAGCAGTTACGGGGCAGGGCTAGAGACCCAGTACTTC
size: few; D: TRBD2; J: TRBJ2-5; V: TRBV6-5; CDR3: CASSNSGGTQYF; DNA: TGTGCCAGCAGTAACTCGGGGGGGACCCAGTACTTC
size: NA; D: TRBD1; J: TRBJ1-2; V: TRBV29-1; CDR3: CSVENGQGGSGYTF; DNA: TGCAGCGTTGAAAACGGACAGGGCGGGAGTGGCTACACCTTC
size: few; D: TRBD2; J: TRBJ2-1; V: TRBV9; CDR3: CASSGGGYSYNEQFF; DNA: TGTGCCAGCAGCGGGGGGGGATATTCCTACAATGAGCAGTTCTTC
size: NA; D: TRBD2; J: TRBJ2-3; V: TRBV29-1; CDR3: CSVGSSGVTDTQYF; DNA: TGCAGCGTTGGCTCTAGCGGGGTAACAGATACGCAGTATTTT
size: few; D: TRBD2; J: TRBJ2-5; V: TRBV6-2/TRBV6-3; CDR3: CATGVSGVKTQYF; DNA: TGTGCCACAGGCGTGAGCGGGGTAAAGACCCAGTACTTC
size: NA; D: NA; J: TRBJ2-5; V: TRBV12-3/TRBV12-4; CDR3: CASSLDPHQETQYF; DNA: TGTGCCAGCAGTTTAGATCCCCACCAAGAGACCCAGTACTTC
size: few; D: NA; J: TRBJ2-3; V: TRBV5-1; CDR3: CASSGITGRSTDTQYF; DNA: TGCGCCAGCAGCGGCATTACAGGGAGGAGCACAGATACGCAGTATTTT
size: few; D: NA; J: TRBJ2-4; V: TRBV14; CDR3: CASSQGGENIQYF; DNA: TGTGCCAGCAGCCAAGGAGGGGAAAACATTCAGTACTTC
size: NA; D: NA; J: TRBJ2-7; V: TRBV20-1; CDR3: CSANSGSSDEQYF; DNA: TGCAGTGCCAACAGTGGTAGCTCCGACGAGCAGTACTTC
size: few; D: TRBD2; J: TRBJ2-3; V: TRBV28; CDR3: CASSPLAGGNTQYF; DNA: TGTGCCAGCAGCCCTCTAGCGGGGGGAAATACGCAGTATTTT
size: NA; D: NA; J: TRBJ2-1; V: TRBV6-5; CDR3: CASSAGGKNEQFF; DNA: TGTGCCAGCAGTGCAGGGGGGAAAAATGAGCAGTTCTTC
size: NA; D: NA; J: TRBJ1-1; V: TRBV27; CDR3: CASRPWGRTEAFF; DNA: TGTGCCAGCAGGCCGTGGGGGAGGACTGAAGCTTTCTTT
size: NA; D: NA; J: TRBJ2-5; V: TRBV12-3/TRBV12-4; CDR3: CASSSDPSAETQYF; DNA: TGTGCCAGCAGTTCCGACCCTTCTGCGGAGACCCAGTACTTC
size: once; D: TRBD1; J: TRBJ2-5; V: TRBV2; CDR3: CASSDQGAFRETQYF; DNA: TGTGCCAGCAGTGACCAGGGGGCATTCCGAGAGACCCAGTACTTC
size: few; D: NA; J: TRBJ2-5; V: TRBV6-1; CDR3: CASSGHRTQETQYF; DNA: TGTGCCAGCAGTGGGCACAGGACCCAAGAGACCCAGTACTTC
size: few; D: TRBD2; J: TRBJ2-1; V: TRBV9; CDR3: CASSASGGPYNEQFF; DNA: TGTGCCAGCAGCGCTAGCGGGGGGCCTTACAATGAGCAGTTCTTC
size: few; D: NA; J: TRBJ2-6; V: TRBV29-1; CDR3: CSAHTGSGANVLTF; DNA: TGCAGCGCCCACACTGGGTCCGGGGCCAACGTCCTGACTTTC